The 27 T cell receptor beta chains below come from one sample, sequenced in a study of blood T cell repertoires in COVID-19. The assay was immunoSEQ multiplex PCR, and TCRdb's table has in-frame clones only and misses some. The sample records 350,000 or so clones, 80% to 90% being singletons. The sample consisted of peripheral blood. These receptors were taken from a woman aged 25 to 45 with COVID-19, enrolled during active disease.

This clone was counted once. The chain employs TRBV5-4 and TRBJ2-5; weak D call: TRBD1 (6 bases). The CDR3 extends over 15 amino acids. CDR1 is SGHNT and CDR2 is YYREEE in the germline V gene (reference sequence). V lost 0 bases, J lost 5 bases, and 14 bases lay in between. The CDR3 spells CASSLAQGGLETQYF. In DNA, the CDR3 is TGTGCCAGCAGCTTGGCACAGGGTGGGTTGGAGACCCAGTACTTC.

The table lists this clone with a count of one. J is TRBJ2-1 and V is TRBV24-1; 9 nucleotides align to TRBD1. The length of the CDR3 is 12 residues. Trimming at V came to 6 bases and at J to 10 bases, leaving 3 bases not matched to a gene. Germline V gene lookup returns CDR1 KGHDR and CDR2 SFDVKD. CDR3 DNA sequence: TGTGCCACCAGTCAAACAGGGGGCGAGCAGTTCTTC. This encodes CATSQTGGEQFF.

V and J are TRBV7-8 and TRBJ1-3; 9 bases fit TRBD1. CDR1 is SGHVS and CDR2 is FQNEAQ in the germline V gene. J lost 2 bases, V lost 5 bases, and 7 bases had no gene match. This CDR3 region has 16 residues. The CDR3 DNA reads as TGTGCCAGCAGCCCCCTGACAGGGGGAACTGGAAACACCATATATTTT. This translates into CASSPLTGGTGNTIYF.

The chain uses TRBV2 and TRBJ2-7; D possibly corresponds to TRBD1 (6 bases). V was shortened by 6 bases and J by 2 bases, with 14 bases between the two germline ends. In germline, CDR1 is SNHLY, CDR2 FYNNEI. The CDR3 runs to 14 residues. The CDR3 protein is CASSIGTPAYEQYF. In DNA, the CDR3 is TGTGCCAGCAGCATCGGGACACCTGCCTACGAGCAGTACTTC.

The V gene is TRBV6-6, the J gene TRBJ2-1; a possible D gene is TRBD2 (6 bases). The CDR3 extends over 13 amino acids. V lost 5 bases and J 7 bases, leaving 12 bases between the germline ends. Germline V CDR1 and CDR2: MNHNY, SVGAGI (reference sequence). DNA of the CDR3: TGTGCCAGCAGTACGGGACTGGTGAATGAGCAGTTCTTC. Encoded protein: CASSTGLVNEQFF.

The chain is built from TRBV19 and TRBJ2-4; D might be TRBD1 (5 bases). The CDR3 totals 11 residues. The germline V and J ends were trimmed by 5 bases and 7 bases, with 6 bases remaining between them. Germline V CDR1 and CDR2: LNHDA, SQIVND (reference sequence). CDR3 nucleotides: TGTGCCAGTAGTCAGGGTAACATTCAGTACTTC. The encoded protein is CASSQGNIQYF.

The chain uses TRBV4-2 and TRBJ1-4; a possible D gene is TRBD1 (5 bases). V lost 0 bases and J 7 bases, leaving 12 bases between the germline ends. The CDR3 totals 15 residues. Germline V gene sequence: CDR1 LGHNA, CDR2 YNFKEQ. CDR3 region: CASSQEGTHAEKLFF. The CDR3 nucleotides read TGTGCCAGCAGCCAAGAGGGGACTCATGCTGAAAAACTGTTTTTT.

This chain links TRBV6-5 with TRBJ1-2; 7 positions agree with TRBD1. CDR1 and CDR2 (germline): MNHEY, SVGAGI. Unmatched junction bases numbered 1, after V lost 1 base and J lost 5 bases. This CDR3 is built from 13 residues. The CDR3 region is CASSYLTGYGYTF. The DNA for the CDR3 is TGTGCCAGCAGTTACTTGACAGGGTATGGCTACACCTTC.

The DNA for the CDR3 is TGTGCCAGCAGCGACCCCTTATGGGGGGAGGGCCCCGGAGAGCAGTTCTTC. As protein: CASSDPLWGEGPGEQFF. The J gene is TRBJ2-1, the V gene TRBV9; 7 nucleotides agree with TRBD2. CDR3 length: 17 residues. V was clipped by 3 bases and J by 10 bases; unmatched bases: 19. In germline, CDR1 is SGDLS, CDR2 YYNGEE.

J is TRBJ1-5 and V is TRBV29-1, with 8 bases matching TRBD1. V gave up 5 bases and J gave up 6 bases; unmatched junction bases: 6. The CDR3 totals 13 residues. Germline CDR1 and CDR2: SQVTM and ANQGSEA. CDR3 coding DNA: TGCAGCGTTTGTCCAGGGGGCACTCAGCCCCAGCATTTT. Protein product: CSVCPGGTQPQHF.

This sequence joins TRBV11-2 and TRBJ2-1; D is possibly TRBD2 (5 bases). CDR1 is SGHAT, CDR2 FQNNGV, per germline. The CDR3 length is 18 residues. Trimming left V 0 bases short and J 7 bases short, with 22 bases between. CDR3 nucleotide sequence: TGTGCCAGCAGCTTAGAGAGTCCCTCCCGGGGAATTTGGAATGAGCAGTTCTTC. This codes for CASSLESPSRGIWNEQFF.

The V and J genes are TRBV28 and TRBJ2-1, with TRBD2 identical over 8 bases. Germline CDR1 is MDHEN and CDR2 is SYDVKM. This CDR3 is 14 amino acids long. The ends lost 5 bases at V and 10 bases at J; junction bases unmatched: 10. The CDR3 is CASSSGRAPPEQFF. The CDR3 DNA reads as TGTGCCAGCAGTAGCGGGAGAGCCCCACCGGAGCAGTTCTTC.

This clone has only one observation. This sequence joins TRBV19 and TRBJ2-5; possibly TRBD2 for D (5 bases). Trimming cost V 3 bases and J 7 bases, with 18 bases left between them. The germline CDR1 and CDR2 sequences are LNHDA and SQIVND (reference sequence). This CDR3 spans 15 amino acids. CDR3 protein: CASSMSPGKPRTQYF. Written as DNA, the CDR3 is TGTGCCAGTAGTATGAGCCCCGGGAAGCCGCGGACCCAGTACTTC. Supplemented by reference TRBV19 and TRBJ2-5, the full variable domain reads DGGITQSPKYLFRKEGQNVTLSCEQNLNHDAMYWYRQDPGQGLRLIYYSQIVNDFQKGDIAEGYSVSREKKESFPLTVTSAQKNPTAFYLCASSMSPGKPRTQYFGPGTRLLVL.

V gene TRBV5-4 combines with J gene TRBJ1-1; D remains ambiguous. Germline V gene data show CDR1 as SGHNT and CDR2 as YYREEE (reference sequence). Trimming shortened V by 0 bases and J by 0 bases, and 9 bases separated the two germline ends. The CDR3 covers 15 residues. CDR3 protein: CASSLAPLMNTEAFF. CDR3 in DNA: TGTGCCAGCAGCTTGGCCCCACTTATGAACACTGAAGCTTTCTTT.

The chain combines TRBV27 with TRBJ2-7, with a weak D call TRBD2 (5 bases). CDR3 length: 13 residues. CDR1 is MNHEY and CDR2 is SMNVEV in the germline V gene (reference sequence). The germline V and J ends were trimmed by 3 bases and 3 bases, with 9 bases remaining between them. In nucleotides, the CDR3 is TGTGCCAGCAGTTTGGGAGAGATCTACGAGCAGTACTTC. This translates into CASSLGEIYEQYF.

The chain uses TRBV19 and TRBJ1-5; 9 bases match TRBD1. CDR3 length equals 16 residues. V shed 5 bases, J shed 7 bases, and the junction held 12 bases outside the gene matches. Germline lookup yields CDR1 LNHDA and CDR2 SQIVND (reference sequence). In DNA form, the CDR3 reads TGTGCCAGTAGTCCCTCCGGGACAGGGACGGGACAGCCCCAGCATTTT. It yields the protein CASSPSGTGTGQPQHF.

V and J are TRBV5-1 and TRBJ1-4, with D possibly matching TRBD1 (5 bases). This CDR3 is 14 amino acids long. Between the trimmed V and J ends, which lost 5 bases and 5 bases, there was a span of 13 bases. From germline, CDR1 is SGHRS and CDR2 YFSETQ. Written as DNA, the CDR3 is TGCGCCAGCAGGGAGACAGCACAAAATGAAAAACTGTTTTTT. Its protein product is CASRETAQNEKLFF.

The DNA of the CDR3 is TGTGCCACCAGTGATTTTCCGGGAGGCAATGAGCAGTTCTTC. Translation: CATSDFPGGNEQFF. J is TRBJ2-1 and V is TRBV24-1, with TRBD2 identical over 7 bases. Germline CDR1 is KGHDR and CDR2 is SFDVKD. V shed 1 base and J 6 bases; nucleotides not matched to a gene: 2. This CDR3 region has 14 residues.

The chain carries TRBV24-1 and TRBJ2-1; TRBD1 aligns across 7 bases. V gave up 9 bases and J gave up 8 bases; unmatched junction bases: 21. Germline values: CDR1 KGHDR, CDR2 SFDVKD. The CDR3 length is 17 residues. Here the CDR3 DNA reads TGTGCCACCTGGACATTGATGACACAGGGGATATGCGATGAGCAGTTCTTC. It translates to CATWTLMTQGICDEQFF.

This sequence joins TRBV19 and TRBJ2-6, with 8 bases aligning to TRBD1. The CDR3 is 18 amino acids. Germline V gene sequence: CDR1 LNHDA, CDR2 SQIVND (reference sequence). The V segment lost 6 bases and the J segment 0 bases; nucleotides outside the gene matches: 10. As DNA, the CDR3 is TGTGCCAGTAGGCCCGGACAGGGAGTTGTCTCTGGGGCCAACGTCCTGACTTTC. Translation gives CASRPGQGVVSGANVLTF.

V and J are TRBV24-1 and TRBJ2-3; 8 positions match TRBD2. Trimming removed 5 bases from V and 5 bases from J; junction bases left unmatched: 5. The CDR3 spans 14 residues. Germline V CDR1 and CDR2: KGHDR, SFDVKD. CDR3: CATSVGAGEDTQYF. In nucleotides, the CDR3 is TGTGCCACCAGTGTAGGAGCGGGAGAAGATACGCAGTATTTT.

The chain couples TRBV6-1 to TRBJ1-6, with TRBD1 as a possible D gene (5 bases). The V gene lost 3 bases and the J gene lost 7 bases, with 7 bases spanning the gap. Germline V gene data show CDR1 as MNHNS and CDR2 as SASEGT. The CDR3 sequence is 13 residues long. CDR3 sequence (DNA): TGTGCCAGCAGTGACACAGGCAATTCACCCCTCCACTTT. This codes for CASSDTGNSPLHF.

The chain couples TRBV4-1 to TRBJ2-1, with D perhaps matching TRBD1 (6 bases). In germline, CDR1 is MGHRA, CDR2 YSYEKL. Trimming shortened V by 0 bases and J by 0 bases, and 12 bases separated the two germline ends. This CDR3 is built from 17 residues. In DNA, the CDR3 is TGCGCCAGCAGCCAAGATCAGGGGATTAGCTCCTACAATGAGCAGTTCTTC. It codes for CASSQDQGISSYNEQFF.

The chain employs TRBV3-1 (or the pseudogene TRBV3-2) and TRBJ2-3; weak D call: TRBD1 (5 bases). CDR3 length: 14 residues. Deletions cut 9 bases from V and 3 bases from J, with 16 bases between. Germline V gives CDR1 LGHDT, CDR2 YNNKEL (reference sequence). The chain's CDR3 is CASTQARRTDTQYF. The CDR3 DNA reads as TGTGCCAGTACACAGGCCCGTCGGACAGATACGCAGTATTTT.

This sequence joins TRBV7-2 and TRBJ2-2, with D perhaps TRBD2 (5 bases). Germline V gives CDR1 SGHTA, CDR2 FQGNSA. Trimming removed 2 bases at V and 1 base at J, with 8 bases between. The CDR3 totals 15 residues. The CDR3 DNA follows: TGTGCCAGCAGCTTAACACGGGAGAACACCGGGGAGCTGTTTTTT. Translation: CASSLTRENTGELFF.

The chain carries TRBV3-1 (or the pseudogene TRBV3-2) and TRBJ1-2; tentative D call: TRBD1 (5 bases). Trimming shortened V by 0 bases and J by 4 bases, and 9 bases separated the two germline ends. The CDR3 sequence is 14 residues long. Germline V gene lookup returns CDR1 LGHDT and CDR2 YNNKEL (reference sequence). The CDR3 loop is CASSQDLRGYGYTF. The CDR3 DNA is TGTGCCAGCAGCCAAGATCTAAGGGGCTATGGCTACACCTTC.

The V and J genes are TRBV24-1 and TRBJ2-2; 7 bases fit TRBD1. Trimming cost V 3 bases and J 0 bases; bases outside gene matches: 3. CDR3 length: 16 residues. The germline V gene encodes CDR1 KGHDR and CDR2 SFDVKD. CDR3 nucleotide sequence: TGTGCCACCAGTGATGGGGACAGACCGAACACCGGGGAGCTGTTTTTT. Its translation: CATSDGDRPNTGELFF.